Presented here are 13 T cell receptor beta chains from one specimen sequenced in a study of cytomegalovirus exposure and HLA in healthy donors. PCR employed 60 Vbeta and 13 Jbeta primers. Sequencing used immunoSEQ multiplex PCR; TCRdb keeps in-frame clones, though not all of them. The data show roughly 190,000 clones, 75% to 80% seen once. The specimen sequenced was PBMCs. The receptors come from a woman aged 25 to 39 in good health and CMV-seropositive.

There are a few counts of this clone. The genes are TRBV19 and TRBJ2-7, with D perhaps TRBD1 (5 bases). The CDR3 covers 14 residues. The V end lost 1 base, the J end lost 2 bases, and 9 bases lay between the germline ends. Germline assignment: CDR1 LNHDA and CDR2 SQIVND (reference sequence). CDR3 loop: CASSIVGATYEQYF. CDR3 DNA sequence: TGTGCCAGTAGTATAGTAGGGGCCACCTACGAGCAGTACTTC.

The chain has TRBV5-6 and TRBJ2-1, with D unresolved. Germline CDR1 SGHDT, CDR2 YYEEEE. The V end was cut by 0 bases, the J end by 6 bases, with 7 bases between. The CDR3 totals 13 residues. Here the CDR3 reads CASSLESVNEQFF. The CDR3 DNA is TGTGCCAGCAGCTTGGAGTCAGTCAATGAGCAGTTCTTC.

The chain is built from TRBV5-1 and TRBJ2-7; no firm D call. Trimming stripped 0 bases from V and 7 bases from J, with 5 bases between. The germline V gene encodes CDR1 SGHRS and CDR2 YFSETQ. This CDR3 comprises 11 residues. Here the CDR3 DNA reads TGCGCCAGCAGCTTGGCCCATGAGCAGTACTTC. This sequence encodes CASSLAHEQYF.

V is TRBV28 and J is TRBJ1-2; D might be TRBD1 (5 bases). The CDR3 length is 15 residues. In germline, CDR1 is MDHEN, CDR2 SYDVKM. V was pared by 1 base and J by 2 bases, with 11 bases between. CDR3 residues: CASSLSGGPNYGYTF. The CDR3 bases are TGTGCCAGCAGTTTATCCGGGGGACCGAACTATGGCTACACCTTC.

The V call is TRBV10-3, the J call TRBJ1-2, with D possibly being TRBD1 (5 bases). Germline CDR1 reads ENHRY; CDR2 reads SYGVKD. Trimming removed 6 bases from V and 5 bases from J, with 13 bases in between. The CDR3 extends over 13 amino acids. DNA of the CDR3: TGTGCCATCAGCCTGGGACTGGAATATGGCTACACCTTC. Its translation: CAISLGLEYGYTF.

This chain links TRBV5-1 with TRBJ2-3; no definite D call. This CDR3 spans 14 amino acids. Per germline, CDR1 SGHRS and CDR2 YFSETQ. The ends were cut back, 0 bases at V and 3 bases at J, with 8 bases in the middle. The CDR3, as DNA: TGCGCCAGCAGCTTGGCCGACGGGACAGATACGCAGTATTTT. Residues: CASSLADGTDTQYF.

The V and J genes are TRBV30 and TRBJ1-1, with D perhaps TRBD1 (5 bases). Trimming shortened V by 2 bases and J by 0 bases, and 16 bases separated the two germline ends. The CDR3 is made up of 16 amino acids. Germline CDR1 and CDR2: GTSNPN and SVGIG (reference sequence). The CDR3 nucleotides are TGTGCCTGGAGTAACGGCGGCGGGACTATGAACACTGAAGCTTTCTTT. Encoded protein: CAWSNGGGTMNTEAFF. Full variable domain (missing parts from reference TRBV30 and TRBJ1-1): SQTIHQWPATLVQPVGSPLSLECTVEGTSNPNLYWYRQAAGRGLQLLFYSVGIGQISSEVPQNLSASRPQDRQFILSSKKLLLSDSGFYLCAWSNGGGTMNTEAFFGQGTRLTVV.

A single count supports this clone. The V call is TRBV9, the J call TRBJ1-2; a possible D gene is TRBD1 (5 bases). Deletions cut 0 bases from V and 2 bases from J, with 5 bases between. This CDR3 comprises 13 residues. The V gene's germline CDR1 is SGDLS and CDR2 YYNGEE. CDR3 coding DNA: TGTGCCAGCAGCGTAGAGGGGAACTATGGCTACACCTTC. Protein: CASSVEGNYGYTF. The whole variable domain, filled in from reference TRBV9 and TRBJ1-2, reads DSGVTQTPKHLITATGQRVTLRCSPRSGDLSVYWYQQSLDQGLQFLIQYYNGEERAKGNILERFSAQQFPDLHSELNLSSLELGDSALYFCASSVEGNYGYTFGSGTRLTVV.

This chain connects TRBV18 to TRBJ2-7; 7 bases agree with TRBD1. J lost 0 bases, V lost 5 bases, and 7 bases had no gene match. The CDR3 length is 15 residues. Looked up from germline, CDR1 is KGHSH and CDR2 is LQKENI. CDR3 loop: CASSAGTANSYEQYF. For the CDR3, the DNA is TGTGCCAGCTCAGCCGGGACAGCGAACTCCTACGAGCAGTACTTC.

The genes are TRBV6-1 and TRBJ1-5; 10 bases line up with TRBD1. CDR1 and CDR2 from the germline V gene are MNHNS and SASEGT. V gave up 3 bases and J gave up 7 bases; unmatched junction bases: 6. CDR3 length: 15 residues. The CDR3 reads CASSDQGQGHQPQHF. The DNA of the CDR3 is TGTGCCAGCAGTGACCAGGGACAGGGGCACCAGCCCCAGCATTTT.

CDR3 sequence (DNA): TGTGCCAGCAGTTTACGTAGCGGGGGTTACTATGGCTACACCTTC. It is translated as CASSLRSGGYYGYTF. The V call is TRBV27, the J call TRBJ1-2; D is perhaps TRBD1 (5 bases). Germline lookup yields CDR1 MNHEY and CDR2 SMNVEV (reference sequence). CDR3 size: 15 residues. Trimming stripped 2 bases from V and 3 bases from J, with 13 bases between.

This sequence joins TRBV9 and TRBJ2-3; 8 positions match TRBD1. The CDR3 loop spans 18 amino acids. In germline, CDR1 is SGDLS, CDR2 YYNGEE. After removal of 2 bases from V and 3 bases from J, the junction contained 14 bases not matched to a gene. The CDR3 region has the DNA TGTGCCAGCAGCGTGCACCCAGGGGGCGCGGTGGGAACAGATACGCAGTATTTT. Protein sequence: CASSVHPGGAVGTDTQYF.

The rearrangement joins TRBV6-5 to TRBJ1-1; TRBD1 matches at 8 bases. CDR3 size: 14 residues. The V gene's germline CDR1 is MNHEY and CDR2 SVGAGI. The ends lost 6 bases at V and 6 bases at J; junction bases unmatched: 9. The CDR3 DNA follows: TGTGCCAGCAGGCGAAATCAGGGGGCCTCTGAAGCTTTCTTT. Protein: CASRRNQGASEAFF.